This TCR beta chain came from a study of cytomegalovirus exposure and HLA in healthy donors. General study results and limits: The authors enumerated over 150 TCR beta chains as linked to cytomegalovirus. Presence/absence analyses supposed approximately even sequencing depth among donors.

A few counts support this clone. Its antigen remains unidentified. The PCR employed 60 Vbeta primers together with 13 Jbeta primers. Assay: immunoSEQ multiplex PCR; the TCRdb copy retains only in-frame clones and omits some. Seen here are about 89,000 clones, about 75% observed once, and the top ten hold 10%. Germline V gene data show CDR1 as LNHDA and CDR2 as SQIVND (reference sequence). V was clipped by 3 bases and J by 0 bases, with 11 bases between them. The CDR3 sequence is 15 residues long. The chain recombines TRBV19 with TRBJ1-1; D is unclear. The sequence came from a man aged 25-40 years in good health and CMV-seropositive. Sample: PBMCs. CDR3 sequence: CASSIGGSMNTEAFF. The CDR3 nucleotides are TGTGCCAGTAGTATCGGTGGGAGCATGAACACTGAAGCTTTCTTT.